One sample yielded the 4 T cell receptor beta chains listed below, sequenced in a study of cytomegalovirus exposure and HLA in healthy donors. The PCR employed 60 Vbeta primers together with 13 Jbeta primers. The repertoire was sequenced with immunoSEQ multiplex PCR; TCRdb's copy has only in-frame clones and lacks some. Of approximately 190,000 clones in the sample, around 73% are singletons; the top ten hold roughly 2.1%. Source material: PBMCs. These receptors originate from a woman aged 25-40 years in good health and CMV-seropositive.

The J gene is TRBJ2-3, the V gene TRBV29-1, with 8 bases lining up with TRBD1. The J segment lost 1 base and the V segment lost 8 bases, leaving 2 bases of the junction unmatched. The CDR3 is 12 amino acids. The V gene's germline CDR1 is SQVTM and CDR2 ANQGSEA. The CDR3 region is CSSDRGTDTQYF. The CDR3 coding sequence is TGCAGCTCGGACAGGGGCACAGATACGCAGTATTTT.

This clone was recorded only once. The rearrangement links TRBV5-1 to TRBJ2-5; possibly TRBD1 for D (6 bases). The length of the CDR3 is 15 residues. V lost 4 bases and J 2 bases, leaving 15 bases between the germline ends. Germline lookup yields CDR1 SGHRS and CDR2 YFSETQ. The CDR3 nucleotides are TGCGCCAGCAGCGGGACGGGGACAAGACAAGAGACCCAGTACTTC. Its translation is CASSGTGTRQETQYF.

This chain joins TRBV9 and TRBJ2-5; D is possibly TRBD2 (5 bases). This CDR3 is built from 16 residues. V lost 3 bases and J 2 bases, leaving 17 bases between the germline ends. Germline CDR1 reads SGDLS; CDR2 reads YYNGEE. The CDR3 nucleotides read TGTGCCAGCAGCGGACCTTTCGGAGGCGATCAAGAGACCCAGTACTTC. Protein product: CASSGPFGGDQETQYF.

This chain joins TRBV19 and TRBJ1-6, with D unresolved. The CDR3 has 14 residues. With 6 bases removed from V and 0 bases from J, the gap between germline ends came to 6 bases. Germline V lookup: CDR1 LNHDA, CDR2 SQIVND (reference sequence). This CDR3 is CASRQYSYNSPLHF. CDR3 nucleotides: TGTGCCAGTAGACAGTACTCCTATAATTCACCCCTCCACTTT.